The entry below describes one TCR beta chain. The antigen it recognizes is unknown. No much larger clone is present one base from it, and per-base qualities are unavailable. This entry comes from a study of T-cell reconstitution after alpha-beta-depleted transplantation in children listed by TCRdb under 2016. Looking at the study overall: Using TCR repertoire profiling, the study quantitatively followed how T-cell immune reconstitution unfolded in children after TCRalphabeta/CD19-depleted allogeneic hematopoietic cell transplantation.

For CDR1 and CDR2, the germline V gene lists MDHEN and SYDVKM. From its cysteine to its phenylalanine, the CDR3 spans 16 amino acids. The entry retains the CDR3 DNA only, 48 bases that are in frame from base 1. V is trimmed back by 6 bases and J by 0 bases, and the junction contains 11 bases that no gene match accounts for. The library was prepared using PCR. TCRdb records Illumina HiSeq 2500 as the sequencer. Molecular barcoding was employed in the preparation of TCR libraries, with unique molecular identifiers being used to normalize TCRbeta repertoire quantification. TCRdb's own reprocessing of the public reads used fastp at Q25 and MiXCR and kept productive beta chains. One record per CDR3 amino acid sequence lists the most common genes and DNA. This sample has 350,000 to 400,000 distinct CDR3 sequences in its table, and roughly 20% of those were observed once. Jointly, the top ten make up around 4% of the sample.

The chain joins TRBV28 to TRBJ2-7; 7 central bases correspond to TRBD1. The source is a human donor who donated a stem cell graft to a child with acute myeloid leukemia. Material: PBMCs from the stem cell graft donor, obtained from the stem cell graft. This receptor carries the CDR3 CASRQGFGSDSYEQYF. The sequenced DNA is TGTGCCAGCAGACAGGGGTTCGGGTCCGACTCCTACGAGCAGTACTTC.